This entry describes one T cell receptor (beta chain). These data are taken from a study of T cell changes during pregnancy in multiple sclerosis. After removal of 3 bases from V and 6 bases from J, the junction contained 2 bases not matched to a gene. The CDR3 consists of 13 residues. Germline values: CDR1 SGHRS, CDR2 YFSETQ. Method: immunoSEQ multiplex PCR; TCRdb's copy keeps in-frame clones and lacks some. The table records fewer than 45,000 clones, approximately 90% of them present only once. This TCR was recovered from a female donor with multiple sclerosis, enrolled in a pregnancy study. The J gene is TRBJ1-2, the V gene TRBV5-1; 10 bases match TRBD1. The sequencing used CD4+ T cells from peripheral blood mononuclear cells, collected in the first trimester of pregnancy. The CDR3 coding sequence is TGCGCCAGCAGCTCTGGACAGGGGGATGGCTACACCTTC. Protein sequence: CASSSGQGDGYTF.